This T cell receptor (beta chain) was captured in a study of blood T cell repertoires in COVID-19. In assigning cohorts, the study relied on participant-reported clinical history. The protocol was immunoSEQ multiplex PCR, while the TCRdb copy is restricted to in-frame clones and leaves out a portion. The data hold about 140,000 clones, with 80% to 85% observed a single time. The receptor was isolated from a man aged 35 to 55 with acute COVID-19. The material sequenced was PBMCs or T cells enriched from blood (not recorded which).

In DNA, the CDR3 is TGTGCCAGCAGCCTAAGCGGGAGCCCTGAGCAGTTCTTC. The encoded protein is CASSLSGSPEQFF. The chain links TRBV11-3 to TRBJ2-1, with 8 bases fitting TRBD2. After removal of 5 bases from V and 9 bases from J, the junction contained 6 bases not matched to a gene. The germline CDR1 and CDR2 sequences are SGHNT and YENEEA. The CDR3 runs 13 residues. Full variable domain (missing parts from reference TRBV11-3 and TRBJ2-1): EAGVVQSPRYKIIEKKQPVAFWCNPISGHNTLYWYLQNLGQGPELLIRYENEEAVDDSQLPKDRFSAERLKGVDSTLKIQPAELGDSAVYLCASSLSGSPEQFFGPGTRLTVL.